This TCR beta chain came from a study of radiotherapy plus CTLA-4 blockade in lung cancer. In the study overall: Overall, about 19% of patients showed an objective response, while roughly 28% attained disease control.

Measured with immunoSEQ multiplex PCR; TCRdb has only the in-frame clones, and not every one. Of 35,000 to 45,000 clones in the sample, around 77% are singletons; the top ten hold around 2.4%. The study, taken as a whole, reports: The authors reported that early blood T cell clone dynamics, with interferon-beta, best predicted response. Expansion of tumor-derived TCR clones was observed in blood after radiotherapy plus ipilimumab.

Lung cancer patients with chemo-refractory metastatic non-small-cell disease were given focal radiation plus CTLA-4 blockade with ipilimumab. With regard to this clone: Its antigen is currently unknown.

The ends lost 0 bases at V and 4 bases at J; junction bases unmatched: 1. CDR3 length: 16 amino acids. The germline CDR1 and CDR2 sequences are MNHNY and SVGAGI (reference sequence). This chain links TRBV6-6 with TRBJ2-2; TRBD1 agrees at 11 bases. The receptor's source is a human donor with non-small cell lung cancer whose response to radiotherapy plus ipilimumab could not be evaluated. This specimen consisted of peripheral blood, obtained from a patient treated with radiotherapy plus ipilimumab. The CDR3 reads CASSYSGTGGTGELFF. Written as DNA, the CDR3 is TGTGCCAGCAGTTACTCGGGGACAGGGGGCACCGGGGAGCTGTTTTTT.